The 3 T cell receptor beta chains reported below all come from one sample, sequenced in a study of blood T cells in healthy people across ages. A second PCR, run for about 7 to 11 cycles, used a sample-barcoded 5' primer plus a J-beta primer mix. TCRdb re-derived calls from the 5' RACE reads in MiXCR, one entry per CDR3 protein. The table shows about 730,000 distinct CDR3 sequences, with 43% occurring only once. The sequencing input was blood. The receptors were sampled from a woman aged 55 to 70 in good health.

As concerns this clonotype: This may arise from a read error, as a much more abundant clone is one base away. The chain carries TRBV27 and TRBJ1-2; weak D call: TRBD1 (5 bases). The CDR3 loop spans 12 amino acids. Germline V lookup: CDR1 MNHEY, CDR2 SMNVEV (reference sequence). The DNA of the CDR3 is TGTGCCGGCAGAACAGGAAACTATGGCTACACCTTC. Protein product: CAGRTGNYGYTF.

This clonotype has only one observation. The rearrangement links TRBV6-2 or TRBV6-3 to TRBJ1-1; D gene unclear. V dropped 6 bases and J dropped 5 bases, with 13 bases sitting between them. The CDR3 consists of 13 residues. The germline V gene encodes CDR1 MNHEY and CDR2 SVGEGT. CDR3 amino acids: CASRSDWRTEAFF. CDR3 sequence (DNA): TGTGCCAGCAGGTCCGACTGGAGGACTGAAGCTTTCTTT.

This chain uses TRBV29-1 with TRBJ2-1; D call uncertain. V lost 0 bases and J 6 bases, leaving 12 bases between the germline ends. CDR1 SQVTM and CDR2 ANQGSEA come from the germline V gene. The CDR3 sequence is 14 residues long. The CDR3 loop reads CSVEETDLRNEQFF. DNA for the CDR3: TGCAGCGTTGAAGAAACAGACCTACGCAATGAGCAGTTCTTC.